These 5 T cell receptor beta chains came from one sample sequenced in a study of neoadjuvant anti-PD-1 for oral cavity cancer. Only in-frame clones appear in the TCRdb table, and some are missing; sequencing was by immunoSEQ multiplex PCR. The sample lists about 72,000 clones; 80% to 90% were seen once. This specimen consisted of PBMCs, obtained before nivolumab (anti-PD-1) treatment. The receptors were gathered from a person aged 40-85 years with oral cavity squamous cell carcinoma.

The rearrangement uses TRBV2 and TRBJ1-2; 8 positions match TRBD1. V gave up 6 bases and J gave up 2 bases; unmatched junction bases: 20. This CDR3 is built from 19 residues. The germline gives CDR1 SNHLY, CDR2 FYNNEI. Written as DNA, the CDR3 is TGTGCCAGCAGCGATATCCTCTGGAGACAGGGGAGTTTCAACTATGGCTACACCTTC. Translation: CASSDILWRQGSFNYGYTF.

The chain uses TRBV30 and TRBJ2-1, with D maybe TRBD2 (6 bases). The CDR3 has 18 residues. Germline lookup yields CDR1 GTSNPN and CDR2 SVGIG (reference sequence). V dropped 0 bases and J dropped 3 bases, with 21 bases sitting between them. In DNA, the CDR3 is TGTGCCTGGAGTGTACCTCTCTGGCGGGGTTCGGGCTACAATGAGCAGTTCTTC. This gives the protein CAWSVPLWRGSGYNEQFF.

This chain uses TRBV19 with TRBJ1-5; a possible D gene is TRBD1 (5 bases). The V end was cut by 8 bases, the J end by 1 base, with 15 bases between. The CDR3 spans 15 residues. Germline V CDR1 and CDR2: LNHDA, SQIVND (reference sequence). Written as DNA, the CDR3 is TGTGCCAGTGAGCTGGGGTGGGGGAGCAATCAGCCCCAGCATTTT. The encoded protein is CASELGWGSNQPQHF.

The chain carries TRBV6-4 and TRBJ1-6, with TRBD1 matching over 9 bases. This CDR3 is 13 amino acids long. CDR1 and CDR2 (germline): MRHNA, SNTAGT. Losses at the gene ends were 10 bases for V and 7 bases for J; bases not matched to a gene: 5. DNA for the CDR3: TGTGCCACCGGACAGGGGTCAAATTCACCCCTCCACTTT. Its protein is CATGQGSNSPLHF.

Only one count was recorded for this clone. The chain joins TRBV9 to TRBJ2-2, with a possible D match to TRBD2 (5 bases). This CDR3 region has 15 residues. Trimming left V 0 bases short and J 4 bases short, with 10 bases between. The germline gives CDR1 SGDLS, CDR2 YYNGEE. The CDR3 region has the DNA TGTGCCAGCAGCGTAGGTGGGAGAACCACCGGGGAGCTGTTTTTT. It specifies CASSVGGRTTGELFF.